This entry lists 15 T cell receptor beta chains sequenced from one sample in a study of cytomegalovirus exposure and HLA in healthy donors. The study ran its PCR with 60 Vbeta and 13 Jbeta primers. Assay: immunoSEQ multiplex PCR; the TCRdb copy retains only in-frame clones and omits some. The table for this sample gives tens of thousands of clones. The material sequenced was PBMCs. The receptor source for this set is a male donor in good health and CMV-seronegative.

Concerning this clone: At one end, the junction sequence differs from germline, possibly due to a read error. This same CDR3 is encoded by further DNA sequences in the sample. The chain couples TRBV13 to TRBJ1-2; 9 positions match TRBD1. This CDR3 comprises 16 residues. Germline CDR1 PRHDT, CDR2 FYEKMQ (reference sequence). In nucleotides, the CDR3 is TGTGCCAGCAGCTCCGCGGGACAGGGAGACAAAAATGGCTACACCTTT. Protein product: CASSSAGQGDKNGYTF.

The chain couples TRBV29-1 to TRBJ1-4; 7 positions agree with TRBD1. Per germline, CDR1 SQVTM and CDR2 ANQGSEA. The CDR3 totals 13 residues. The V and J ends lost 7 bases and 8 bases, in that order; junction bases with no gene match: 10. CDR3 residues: CSGLAGGKEKLFF. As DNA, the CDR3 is TGCAGCGGATTGGCAGGGGGGAAGGAAAAACTGTTTTTT.

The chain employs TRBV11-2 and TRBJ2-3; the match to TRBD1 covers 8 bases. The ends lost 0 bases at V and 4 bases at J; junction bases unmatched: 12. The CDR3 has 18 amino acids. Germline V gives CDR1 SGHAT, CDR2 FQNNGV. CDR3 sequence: CASSLDLWGQAKPDTQYF. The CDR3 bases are TGTGCCAGCAGCTTAGATCTATGGGGACAGGCAAAACCAGATACGCAGTATTTT.

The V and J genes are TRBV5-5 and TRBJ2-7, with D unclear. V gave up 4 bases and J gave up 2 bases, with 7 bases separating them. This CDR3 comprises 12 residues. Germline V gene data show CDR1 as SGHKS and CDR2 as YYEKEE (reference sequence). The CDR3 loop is CASSLSAYEQYF. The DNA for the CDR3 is TGTGCCAGCAGCCTGAGCGCCTACGAGCAGTACTTC. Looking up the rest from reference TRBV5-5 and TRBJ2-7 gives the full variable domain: DAGVTQSPTHLIKTRGQQVTLRCSPISGHKSVSWYQQVLGQGPQFIFQYYEKEERGRGNFPDRFSARQFPNYSSELNVNALLLGDSALYLCASSLSAYEQYFGPGTRLTVT.

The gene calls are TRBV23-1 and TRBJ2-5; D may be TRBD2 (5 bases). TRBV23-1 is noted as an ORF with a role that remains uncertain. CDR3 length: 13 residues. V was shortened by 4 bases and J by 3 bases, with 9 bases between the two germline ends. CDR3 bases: TGCGCCAGCAGTCCTCCGGGGAAAGAGACCCAGTACTTC. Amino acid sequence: CASSPPGKETQYF.

The CDR3 protein is CAISGTGLAGARDTQYF. CDR3 nucleotide sequence: TGTGCCATCAGCGGTACTGGCCTAGCGGGAGCAAGAGATACGCAGTATTTT. J is TRBJ2-3 and V is TRBV10-3, with TRBD2 matching over 10 bases. J gave up 5 bases and V 6 bases, and 14 bases lay outside the gene matches. Germline values: CDR1 ENHRY, CDR2 SYGVKD. The length of the CDR3 is 17 residues.

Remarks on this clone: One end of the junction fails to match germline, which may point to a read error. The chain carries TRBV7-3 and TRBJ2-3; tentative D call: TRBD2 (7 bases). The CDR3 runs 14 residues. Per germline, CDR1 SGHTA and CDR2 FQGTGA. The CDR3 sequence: CASSLRGGKDKQYF. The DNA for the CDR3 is TGTGCCAGCAGCTTGAGGGGGGGGAAAGATAAGCAGTATTTT.

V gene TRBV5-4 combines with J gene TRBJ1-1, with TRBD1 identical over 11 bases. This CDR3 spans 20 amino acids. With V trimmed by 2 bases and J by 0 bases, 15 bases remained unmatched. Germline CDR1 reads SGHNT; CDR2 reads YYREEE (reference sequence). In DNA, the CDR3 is TGTGCCAGCAGCTTCCGGGACAGGGGGACTAAAACTCGCGTGAACACTGAAGCTTTCTTT. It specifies CASSFRDRGTKTRVNTEAFF.

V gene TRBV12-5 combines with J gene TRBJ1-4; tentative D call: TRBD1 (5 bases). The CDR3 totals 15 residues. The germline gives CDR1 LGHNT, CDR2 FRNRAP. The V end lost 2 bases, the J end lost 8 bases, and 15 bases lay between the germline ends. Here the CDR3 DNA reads TGTGCTAGTGGTTTGTGGGAAAGGGGAAGCGAAAAACTGTTTTTT. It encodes CASGLWERGSEKLFF.

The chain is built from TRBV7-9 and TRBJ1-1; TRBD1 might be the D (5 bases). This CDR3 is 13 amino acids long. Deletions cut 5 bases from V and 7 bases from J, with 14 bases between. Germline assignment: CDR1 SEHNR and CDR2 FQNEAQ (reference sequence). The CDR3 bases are TGTGCCAGCAGCGGAGGGACCACCAATGAAGCTTTCTTT. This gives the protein CASSGGTTNEAFF. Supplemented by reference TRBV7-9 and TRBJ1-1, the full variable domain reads DTGVSQNPRHKITKRGQNVTFRCDPISEHNRLYWYRQTLGQGPEFLTYFQNEAQLEKSRLLSDRFSAERPKGSFSTLEIQRTEQGDSAMYLCASSGGTTNEAFFGQGTRLTVV.

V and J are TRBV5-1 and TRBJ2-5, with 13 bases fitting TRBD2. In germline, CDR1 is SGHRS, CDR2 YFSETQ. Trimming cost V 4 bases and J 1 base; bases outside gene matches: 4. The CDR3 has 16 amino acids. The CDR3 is CASSLGLAGVQETQYF. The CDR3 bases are TGCGCCAGCAGCCTAGGACTAGCGGGGGTCCAAGAGACCCAGTACTTC.

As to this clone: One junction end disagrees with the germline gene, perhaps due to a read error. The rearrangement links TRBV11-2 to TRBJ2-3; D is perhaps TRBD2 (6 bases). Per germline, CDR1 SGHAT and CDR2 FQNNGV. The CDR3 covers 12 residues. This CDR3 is CASRLDGGTQYF. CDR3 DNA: TGTGCCAGCAGATTAGACGGGGGAACGCAGTATTTT.

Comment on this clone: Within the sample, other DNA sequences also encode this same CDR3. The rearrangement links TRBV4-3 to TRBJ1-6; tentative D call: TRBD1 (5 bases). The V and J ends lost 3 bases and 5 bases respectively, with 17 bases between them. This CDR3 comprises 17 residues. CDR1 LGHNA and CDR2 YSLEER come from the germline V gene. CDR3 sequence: CASSQVTGGSDNSPLHF. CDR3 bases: TGCGCCAGCAGCCAGGTCACGGGGGGAAGCGATAATTCACCCCTCCACTTT.

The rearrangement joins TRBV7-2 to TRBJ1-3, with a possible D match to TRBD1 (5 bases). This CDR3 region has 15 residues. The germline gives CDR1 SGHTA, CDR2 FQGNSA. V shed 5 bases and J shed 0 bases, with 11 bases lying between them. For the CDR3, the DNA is TGTGCCAGCAGCACATTCACAGGCTCTGGAAACACCATATATTTT. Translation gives CASSTFTGSGNTIYF.

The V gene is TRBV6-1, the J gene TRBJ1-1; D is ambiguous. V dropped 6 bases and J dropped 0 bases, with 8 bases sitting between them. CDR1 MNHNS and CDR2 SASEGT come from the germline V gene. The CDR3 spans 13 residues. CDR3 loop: CASRPRVNTEAFF. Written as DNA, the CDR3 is TGTGCCAGCAGGCCTCGGGTGAACACTGAAGCTTTCTTT.